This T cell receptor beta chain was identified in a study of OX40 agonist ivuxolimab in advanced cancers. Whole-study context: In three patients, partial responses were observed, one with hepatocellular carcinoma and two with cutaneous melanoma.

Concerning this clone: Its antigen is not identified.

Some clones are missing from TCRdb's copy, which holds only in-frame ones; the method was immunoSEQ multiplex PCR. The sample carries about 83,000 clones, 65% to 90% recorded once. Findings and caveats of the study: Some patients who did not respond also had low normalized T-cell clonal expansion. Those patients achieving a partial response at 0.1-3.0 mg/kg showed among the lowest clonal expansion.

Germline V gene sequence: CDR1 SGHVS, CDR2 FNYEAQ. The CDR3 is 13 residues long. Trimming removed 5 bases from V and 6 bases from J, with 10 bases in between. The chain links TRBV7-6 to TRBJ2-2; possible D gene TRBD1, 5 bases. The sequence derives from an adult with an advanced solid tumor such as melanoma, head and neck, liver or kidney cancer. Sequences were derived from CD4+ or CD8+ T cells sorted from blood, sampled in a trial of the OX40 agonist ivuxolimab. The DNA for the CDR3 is TGTGCCAGCAGCCCCAGGGCCCCCGGGGAGCTGTTTTTT. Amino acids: CASSPRAPGELFF. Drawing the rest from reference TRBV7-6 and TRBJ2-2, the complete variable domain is GAGVSQSPRYKVTKRGQDVALRCDPISGHVSLYWYRQALGQGPEFLTYFNYEAQQDKSGLPNDRFSAERPEGSISTLTIQRTEQRDSAMYRCASSPRAPGELFFGEGSRLTVL.